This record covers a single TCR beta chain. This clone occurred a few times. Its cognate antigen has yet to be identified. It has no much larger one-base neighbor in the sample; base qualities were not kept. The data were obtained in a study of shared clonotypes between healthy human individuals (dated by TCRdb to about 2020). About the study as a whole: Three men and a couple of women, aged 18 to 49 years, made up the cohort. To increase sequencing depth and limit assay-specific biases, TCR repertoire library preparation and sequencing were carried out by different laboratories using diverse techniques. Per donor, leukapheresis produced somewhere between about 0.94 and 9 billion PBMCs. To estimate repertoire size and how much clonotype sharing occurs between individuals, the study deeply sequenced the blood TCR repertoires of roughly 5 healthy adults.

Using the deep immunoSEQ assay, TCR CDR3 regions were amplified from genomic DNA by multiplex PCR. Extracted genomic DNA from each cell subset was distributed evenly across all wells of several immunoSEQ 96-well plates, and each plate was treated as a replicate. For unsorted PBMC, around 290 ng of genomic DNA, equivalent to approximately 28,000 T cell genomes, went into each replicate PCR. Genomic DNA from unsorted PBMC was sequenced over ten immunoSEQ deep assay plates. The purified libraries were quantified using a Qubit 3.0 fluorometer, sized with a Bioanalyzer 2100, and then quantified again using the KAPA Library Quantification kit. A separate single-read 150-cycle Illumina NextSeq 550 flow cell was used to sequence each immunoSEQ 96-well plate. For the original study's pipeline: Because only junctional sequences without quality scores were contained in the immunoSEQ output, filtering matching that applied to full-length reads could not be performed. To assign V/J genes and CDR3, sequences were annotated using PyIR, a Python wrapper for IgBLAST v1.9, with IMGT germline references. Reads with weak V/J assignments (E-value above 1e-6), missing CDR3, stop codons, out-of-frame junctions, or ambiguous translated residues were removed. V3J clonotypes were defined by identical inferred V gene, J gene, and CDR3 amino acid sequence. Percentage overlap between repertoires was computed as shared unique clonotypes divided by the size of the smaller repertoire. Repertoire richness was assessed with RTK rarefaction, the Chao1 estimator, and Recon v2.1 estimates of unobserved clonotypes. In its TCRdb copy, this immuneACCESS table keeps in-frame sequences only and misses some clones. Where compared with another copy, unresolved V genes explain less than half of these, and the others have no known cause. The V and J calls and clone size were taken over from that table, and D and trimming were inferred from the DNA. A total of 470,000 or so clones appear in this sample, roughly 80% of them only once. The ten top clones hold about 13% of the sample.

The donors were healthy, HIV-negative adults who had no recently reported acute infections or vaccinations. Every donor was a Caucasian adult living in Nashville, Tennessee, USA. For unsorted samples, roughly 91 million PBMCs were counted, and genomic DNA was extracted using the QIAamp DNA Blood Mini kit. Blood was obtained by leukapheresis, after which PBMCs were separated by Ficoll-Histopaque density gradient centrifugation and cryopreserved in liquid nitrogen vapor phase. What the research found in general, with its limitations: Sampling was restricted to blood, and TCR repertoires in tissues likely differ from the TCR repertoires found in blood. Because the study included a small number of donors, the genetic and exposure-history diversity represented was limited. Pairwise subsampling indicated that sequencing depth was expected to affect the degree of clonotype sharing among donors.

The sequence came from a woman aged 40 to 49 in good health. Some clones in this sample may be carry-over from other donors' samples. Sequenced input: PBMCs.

The CDR3 in this case is CASSLSSYEQYF. At the DNA level, the sequence is TGTGCCAGCAGTTTATCCTCCTACGAGCAGTACTTC. The V gene is TRBV6-6 and the J gene is TRBJ2-7; the D segment cannot be called with confidence. A distance of 4 bases separates the germline ends of V and J, which lose 4 bases and 0 bases respectively. For CDR1 and CDR2, the germline V gene (reference sequence) lists MNHNY and SVGAGI. Inclusive of the bounding cysteine and phenylalanine, the CDR3 is 12 residues long. Solely the CDR3 DNA is kept, with 36 bases framed from the first base.